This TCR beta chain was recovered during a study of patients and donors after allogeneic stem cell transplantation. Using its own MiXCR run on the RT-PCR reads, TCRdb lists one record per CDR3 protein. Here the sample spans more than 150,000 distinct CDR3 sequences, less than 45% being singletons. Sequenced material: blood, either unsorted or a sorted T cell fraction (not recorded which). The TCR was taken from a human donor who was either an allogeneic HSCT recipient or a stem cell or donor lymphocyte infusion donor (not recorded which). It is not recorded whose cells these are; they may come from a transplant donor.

The CDR3 reads CASRSGLTDTQYF. CDR3 nucleotides: TGTGCCAGCAGAAGCGGACTCACAGATACGCAGTATTTT. The chain is built from TRBV6-6 and TRBJ2-3; weak D call: TRBD2 (5 bases). Per germline, CDR1 MNHNY and CDR2 SVGAGI (reference sequence). This CDR3 spans 13 amino acids. V was shortened by 6 bases and J by 2 bases, with 9 bases between the two germline ends.